This entry is about one T cell receptor (beta chain). Its antigen specificity is not known. Base-call qualities are not available, and no considerably larger clone is one nucleotide away. This specimen comes from a study of blood T cell repertoires in COVID-19 (dated by TCRdb to the early 2020s). With respect to the entire study: Samples covering the acute and convalescent phases of COVID-19 were provided by collaborators in the United States, Italy and Spain. The prospective study material was composed of cDNA or gDNA derived from T cells, B-cell-depleted T cells, or PBMCs. Deeply sampled blood TCRbeta repertoires from subjects exposed to, actively infected with, or recovered from COVID-19 were included in the dataset. The repertoires were released in a freely available public database meant as a resource for research on the immune response to SARS-CoV-2. Samples were obtained from the ongoing ImmuneRACE study (first 160 participants) and from some 1,200 subjects provided by 6 global collaborators. The sample metadata nearly always contained a de-identified subject ID, COVID-19 status, age in years and sex. Where available, HLA class I and class II types were obtained from metadata supplied by the sample provider rather than from assay-based typing. The paper as a whole reports these results and caveats: The quantity of clinical and demographic metadata differed by source and by participant and was supplied without curation.

Including the terminal cysteine and phenylalanine, the CDR3 comprises 19 residues. CDR3 DNA is the only sequence kept; it has 57 bases, read in frame from the first base. CDR1 SGHRS and CDR2 YFSETQ were looked up in the germline V gene. V trim: 4 bases; J trim: 3 bases; unmatched bases: 14. Each collaborating institution followed its own protocols to collect whole blood in K2EDTA tubes. Collaborator samples were shipped for TCRbeta analysis as frozen whole blood, isolated PBMCs, or DNA extracted from either sample type. TCRbeta CDR3 regions were amplified from genomic DNA by means of the immunoSEQ Assay, a bias-controlled multiplex PCR. As for how the authors treated the data: Within the assay, amplification of reference gene primers was used to estimate how many nucleated cells each sample contained. To quantify the absolute abundance of each unique TCRbeta CDR3 rearrangement, sequence reads were collapsed and filtered. Productive Simpson clonality was computed per sample as the square root of Simpson's diversity index over productive rearrangements. TCRdb took this table from immuneACCESS and kept in-frame rearrangements with V and J called. Such tables lack part of the clones; where checked against another copy, unresolved V genes explain under half of the gap, and the rest is unexplained. The D gene and trimming were derived from the DNA, and the V and J assignments and clone size from that table. The sample includes 120,000 or so clones, with approximately 90% observed a single time. The ten top clones hold around 3.2% of the sample.

The source of this sequence is a woman aged 45-65 years with acute or convalescent COVID-19. The sample comprised peripheral blood. The rearranged segments are TRBV5-1 and TRBJ1-4; 11 middle bases align to TRBD1. DNA sequence: TGCGCCAGCAGCGGGGGACAGGGGGGACTGAACAGACCTAATGAAAAACTGTTTTTT. Translated, it gives CASSGGQGGLNRPNEKLFF.